The 27 T cell receptor beta chains given below trace back to one sample, sequenced in a study of OX40 agonist ivuxolimab in advanced cancers. Profiling relied on immunoSEQ multiplex PCR, and the TCRdb table lists in-frame clones only, not all of them. Of approximately 33,000 clones listed, approximately 91% were seen once; the top ten hold 35% to 40%. Sequencing was performed on CD4+ or CD8+ T cells sorted from blood, taken in a trial of the OX40 agonist ivuxolimab. The source is an adult with an advanced solid tumor such as melanoma, head and neck, liver or kidney cancer.

V and J are TRBV5-6 and TRBJ2-5; TRBD1 matches at 8 bases. This CDR3 is built from 15 residues. CDR1 and CDR2 (germline): SGHDT, YYEEEE. The ends lost 4 bases at V and 6 bases at J; junction bases unmatched: 11. For the CDR3, the DNA is TGTGCCAGCAGCCCAGGACAGGGCCTGATCCAGACCCAGTACTTC. It specifies CASSPGQGLIQTQYF.

V is TRBV9 and J is TRBJ2-2; D uncertain. Germline V CDR1 and CDR2: SGDLS, YYNGEE. The CDR3 is made up of 14 amino acids. Trimming took off 4 bases at V and 5 bases at J, with 12 bases between the two ends. This chain's CDR3 is CASSPPGGTGELFF. Here the CDR3 DNA reads TGTGCCAGCAGCCCACCCGGCGGAACCGGGGAGCTGTTTTTT.

CDR3 in amino acids: CASSFNLDIYEQYF. DNA for the CDR3: TGTGCCAGCAGCTTTAATTTGGACATCTACGAGCAGTACTTC. The genes are TRBV7-2 and TRBJ2-7; D is perhaps TRBD1 (5 bases). With 3 bases removed from V and 3 bases from J, the gap between germline ends came to 12 bases. The CDR3 loop spans 14 amino acids. Germline loops: CDR1 SGHTA, CDR2 FQGNSA.

V gene TRBV19 combines with J gene TRBJ2-7; TRBD2 aligns across 8 bases. CDR3 length equals 15 residues. CDR1 and CDR2 from the germline V gene are LNHDA and SQIVND (reference sequence). The V segment lost 9 bases and the J segment 2 bases; nucleotides outside the gene matches: 12. The CDR3 region is CASSQDETSAYEQYF. The CDR3 DNA follows: TGTGCCAGCAGCCAAGATGAGACTAGCGCCTACGAGCAGTACTTC.

DNA of the CDR3: TGCGCCAGCAGCTTGGAGGGGGAAGGGTGGCTTTACAATGAGCAGTTCTTC. Translation: CASSLEGEGWLYNEQFF. This rearrangement joins TRBV5-1 to TRBJ2-1; possibly TRBD1 for D (6 bases). CDR1 is SGHRS, CDR2 YFSETQ, per germline. The CDR3 has 17 residues. V dropped 0 bases and J dropped 4 bases, with 17 bases sitting between them.

This chain joins TRBV5-1 and TRBJ2-2; the D is unclear. This CDR3 is 14 amino acids long. The germline V and J ends were trimmed by 0 bases and 2 bases, with 5 bases remaining between them. Germline CDR1 reads SGHRS; CDR2 reads YFSETQ. The chain's CDR3 is CASSLEVNTGELFF. DNA of the CDR3: TGCGCCAGCAGCTTGGAGGTTAACACCGGGGAGCTGTTTTTT.

The CDR3: CASSYGGGSSYEQYF. CDR3 sequence (DNA): TGTGCCAGCAGTTATGGCGGGGGGTCCTCCTACGAGCAGTACTTC. V is TRBV2 and J is TRBJ2-7; TRBD2 matches at 8 bases. V lost 5 bases, J lost 0 bases, and 6 bases stayed unmatched. This CDR3 contains 15 residues. Germline V CDR1 and CDR2: SNHLY, FYNNEI. Full variable domain (outside the CDR3, taken from reference TRBV2 and TRBJ2-7): EPEVTQTPSHQVTQMGQEVILRCVPISNHLYFYWYRQILGQKVEFLVSFYNNEISEKSEIFDDQFSVERPDGSNFTLKIRSTKLEDSAMYFCASSYGGGSSYEQYFGPGTRLTVT.

The rearrangement uses TRBV4-2 and TRBJ2-1, with 8 bases fitting TRBD2. There are 16 residues in the CDR3. Unmatched junction bases numbered 8, after V lost 4 bases and J lost 3 bases. CDR1 is LGHNA and CDR2 is YNFKEQ in the germline V gene. This CDR3 is CASSRRAGEFYNEQFF. The CDR3 coding sequence is TGTGCCAGCAGCCGGAGAGCGGGAGAGTTCTACAATGAGCAGTTCTTC.

This chain connects TRBV15 to TRBJ1-1; possible D gene TRBD1, 6 bases. Trimming pared 1 base from V and 2 bases from J, leaving 11 bases between. Looked up from germline, CDR1 is LNHNV and CDR2 is YYDKDF (reference sequence). The CDR3 length is 15 residues. DNA for the CDR3: TGTGCCACCAGCAGAGTACAGGGACTTAACACTGAAGCTTTCTTT. Translation gives CATSRVQGLNTEAFF. Drawing the rest from reference TRBV15 and TRBJ1-1, the complete variable domain is DAMVIQNPRYQVTQFGKPVTLSCSQTLNHNVMYWYQQKSSQAPKLLFHYYDKDFNNEADTPDNFQSRRPNTSFCFLDIRSPGLGDTAMYLCATSRVQGLNTEAFFGQGTRLTVV.

In nucleotides, the CDR3 is TGTGCCAGCAGCCCAACCGGGACTAGAGGGGAGACCCAGTACTTC. Its protein product is CASSPTGTRGETQYF. The chain has TRBV7-9 and TRBJ2-5, with 8 bases identical to TRBD2. The germline V gene encodes CDR1 SEHNR and CDR2 FQNEAQ (reference sequence). Unmatched junction bases numbered 10, after V lost 5 bases and J lost 5 bases. The CDR3 is made up of 15 amino acids.

V and J are TRBV7-6 and TRBJ2-3; D gene unclear. This CDR3 contains 12 residues. Deletions cut 1 base from V and 6 bases from J, with 5 bases between. CDR1 SGHVS and CDR2 FNYEAQ come from the germline V gene. The CDR3 DNA follows: TGTGCCAGCAGCTTAGGGGTGGATACGCAGTATTTT. It encodes CASSLGVDTQYF.

The chain is built from TRBV6-5 and TRBJ2-7; maybe TRBD2 (5 bases). This CDR3 has 14 residues. CDR1 MNHEY and CDR2 SVGAGI come from the germline V gene. Trimming stripped 0 bases from V and 2 bases from J, with 8 bases between. The CDR3, as DNA: TGTGCCAGCAGTTACTCGAACGGGGCCTACGAGCAGTACTTC. Amino acid sequence: CASSYSNGAYEQYF.

The J gene is TRBJ1-4, the V gene TRBV28; the D is unclear. V was clipped by 5 bases and J by 0 bases, with 13 bases between them. The CDR3 runs 16 residues. The germline CDR1 and CDR2 sequences are MDHEN and SYDVKM. CDR3 loop: CASSGTTGATNEKLFF. The CDR3 DNA follows: TGTGCCAGCAGTGGCACGACTGGTGCAACTAATGAAAAACTGTTTTTT.

This clone is labeled as medium-sized (0.01 to 0.1%). The chain is built from TRBV6-4 and TRBJ2-2; maybe TRBD2 (7 bases). This CDR3 has 15 amino acids. The germline V gene has CDR1 MRHNA and CDR2 SNTAGT. V was pared by 3 bases and J by 1 base, with 9 bases between. The CDR3, as DNA: TGTGCCAGCAGTGAGAGGGGGGGGAACACCGGGGAGCTGTTTTTT. This codes for CASSERGGNTGELFF.

The chain couples TRBV30 to TRBJ1-6; D gene ambiguous. Between the trimmed V and J ends, which lost 1 base and 6 bases, there was a span of 10 bases. The CDR3 covers 14 residues. Germline CDR1 reads GTSNPN; CDR2 reads SVGIG (reference sequence). CDR3 sequence reads: CAWSEGLFNSPLHF. In nucleotides, the CDR3 is TGTGCCTGGAGTGAGGGCCTCTTTAATTCACCCCTCCACTTT.

This chain links TRBV5-6 with TRBJ2-7, with a possible D match to TRBD1 (5 bases). Per the germline V gene, CDR1 is SGHDT and CDR2 is YYEEEE. The CDR3 spans 14 residues. Trimming took off 1 base at V and 0 bases at J, with 8 bases between the two ends. The CDR3 sequence: CASSLIDSSYEQYF. CDR3 DNA: TGTGCCAGCAGCTTGATAGACAGCTCCTACGAGCAGTACTTC.

The chain uses TRBV7-6 and TRBJ2-2; 9 bases line up with TRBD1. CDR1 is SGHVS, CDR2 FNYEAQ, per germline. The CDR3 has 16 amino acids. V lost 5 bases and J lost 7; bases outside the gene matches: 11. This chain's CDR3 is CASSPDRGKGSGELFF. CDR3 bases: TGTGCCAGCAGCCCGGACAGGGGAAAGGGTAGCGGGGAGCTGTTTTTT.

V and J are TRBV28 and TRBJ2-7, with 7 bases identical to TRBD2. J was trimmed by 4 bases and V by 8 bases; bases with no gene match: 11. CDR3 length equals 14 residues. Germline CDR1 and CDR2: MDHEN and SYDVKM. The CDR3 nucleotides are TGTGCCAGCGAGAAGGGGAGCGGGAAATACGAGCAGTACTTC. This translates into CASEKGSGKYEQYF.

The gene calls are TRBV28 and TRBJ2-7, with TRBD1 as a possible D gene (7 bases). Trimming pared 6 bases from V and 0 bases from J, leaving 21 bases between. The germline CDR1 and CDR2 sequences are MDHEN and SYDVKM. This CDR3 spans 17 amino acids. The CDR3 DNA sequence: TGTGCCAGCAGCTTAGAACAGGGGACTCGCCTCTCCTACGAGCAGTACTTC. Its translation is CASSLEQGTRLSYEQYF.

This clone appeared once. The chain links TRBV28 to TRBJ1-1, with D hard to call. This CDR3 is built from 15 residues. Between the trimmed V and J ends, which lost 5 bases and 0 bases, there was a span of 13 bases. Germline V CDR1 and CDR2: MDHEN, SYDVKM. CDR3 DNA sequence: TGTGCCAGCAGTCTCTGGGGAGAAATGAACACTGAAGCTTTCTTT. It specifies CASSLWGEMNTEAFF.

The gene calls are TRBV6-1 and TRBJ2-5; 11 bases line up with TRBD1. The CDR3 sequence is 15 residues long. From germline, CDR1 is MNHNS and CDR2 SASEGT. The V and J ends lost 9 bases and 5 bases, in that order; junction bases with no gene match: 11. CDR3 coding DNA: TGTGCCAGTATCTTTTGGACAGGGGGCGTGGAGACCCAGTACTTC. Translated, it gives CASIFWTGGVETQYF.

The chain uses TRBV4-3 and TRBJ2-3, with D possibly matching TRBD2 (5 bases). Trimming pared 1 base from V and 6 bases from J, leaving 11 bases between. Germline CDR1 and CDR2: LGHNA and YSLEER. CDR3 length equals 14 residues. The CDR3 DNA reads TGCGCCAGCAGCCAAGGCGGGCCCCGGGATACGCAGTATTTT. Its protein product is CASSQGGPRDTQYF.

The chain employs TRBV25-1 and TRBJ2-1; D is undetermined. Trimming cost V 3 bases and J 8 bases, with 8 bases left between them. CDR1 and CDR2 (germline): MGHDK, SYGVNS. The CDR3 spans 12 residues. CDR3 sequence reads: CASSDEQDEQFF. The DNA for the CDR3 is TGTGCCAGCAGTGATGAGCAGGATGAGCAGTTCTTC.

This chain connects TRBV7-9 to TRBJ2-7; 7 bases are a match to TRBD2. There are 17 residues in the CDR3. Per germline, CDR1 SEHNR and CDR2 FQNEAQ (reference sequence). The junction had 13 bases not matched to a gene; V was cut back by 4 bases and J by 1 base. In DNA form, the CDR3 reads TGTGCCAGCAGCTCCCCCATGTCTGCGGGAGCGTCCTACGAGCAGTACTTC. It translates to CASSSPMSAGASYEQYF.

The chain uses TRBV6-4 and TRBJ2-3, with TRBD1 matching over 8 bases. V trimming: 2 bases; J trimming: 0 bases; junction bases outside the gene matches: 1. CDR1 is MRHNA and CDR2 is SNTAGT in the germline V gene. The CDR3 covers 15 residues. CDR3 in amino acids: CASSDRTGSTDTQYF. The CDR3 DNA reads TGTGCCAGCAGTGACCGGACAGGGAGCACAGATACGCAGTATTTT.

This clone came up many times. The V call is TRBV27, the J call TRBJ2-1; TRBD2 agrees at 11 bases. CDR1 and CDR2 (germline): MNHEY, SMNVEV (reference sequence). There are 15 residues in the CDR3. The V segment lost 1 base and the J segment 7 bases; nucleotides outside the gene matches: 3. CDR3 sequence: CASSLLAGGTNEQFF. CDR3 coding DNA: TGTGCCAGCAGTTTATTAGCGGGAGGGACTAATGAGCAGTTCTTC.

The rearrangement joins TRBV9 to TRBJ2-1; tentatively, D is TRBD2 (7 bases). The CDR3 runs 15 residues. The germline gives CDR1 SGDLS, CDR2 YYNGEE. The V end was cut by 4 bases, the J end by 4 bases, with 15 bases between. DNA of the CDR3: TGTGCCAGCAGCCCGGGCGGGGGCGGATACAATGAGCAGTTCTTC. Amino acid sequence: CASSPGGGGYNEQFF.